This is a list of T cell receptor beta chains from one sample in a study of response to subunit inactivated influenza vaccine. TCRdb reanalysed the RT-PCR reads using MiXCR and keeps one entry per CDR3 protein. Among about 500,000 distinct CDR3 sequences, approximately 7.2% were seen once, and the ten largest hold around 13%. Specimen: PBMCs from blood, collected roughly 24 months after vaccination. These receptors were taken from a man between 50 and 75 years old who received an inactivated influenza vaccine. CDR3s include the opening cysteine and the closing phenylalanine or tryptophan. A D gene is named only where the DNA matches it firmly. Clone size is not always given. Where it is, it says once, few, many or a class for expanded clones.

d_call j_call clone_size v_call cdr3_nt cdr3_aa
TRBD1 TRBJ1-6 few TRBV20-1 TGCAGTGCACCGAGTTTAGGACAGGCGGGTTCACCCCTCCACTTT CSAPSLGQAGSPLHF
- TRBJ1-5 - TRBV24-1 TGTGCCACCAGTGATTTTTATAGCAATCAGCCCCAGCATTTT CATSDFYSNQPQHF
- TRBJ2-7 few TRBV4-3 TGCGCCAGCAGCCAAGACCAACCCGGGACCGAGCGTTACTTC CASSQDQPGTERYF
- TRBJ1-3 few TRBV7-2 TGTGCCAGCAGCGTCGTTGGGTTAGACTCTGGAAACACCATATATTTT CASSVVGLDSGNTIYF
- TRBJ1-6 - TRBV20-1 TGCAGTGCTAGAGCCTTGGACGGAAATTCACCCCTCCACTTT CSARALDGNSPLHF
TRBD1 TRBJ1-2 many TRBV20-1 TGCAGTGCAGGACAGGGAGTTGGCTATGGCTACACCTTC CSAGQGVGYGYTF
TRBD2 TRBJ2-4 few TRBV27 TGTGCCAGCAGAGGACTAGGGGACATTCAGTACTTC CASRGLGDIQYF
- TRBJ2-7 few TRBV4-3 TGCGCCAGCCTACAGGGTTGGATCTCCTACGAGCAGTACTTC CASLQGWISYEQYF
- TRBJ2-7 few TRBV5-1 TGCGCCAGCAGCCTTCAGGACATTACCTACGAGCAGTACTTC CASSLQDITYEQYF
TRBD2 TRBJ2-1 few TRBV7-2 TGTGCCAGCAGTATCGACTCGATAGCGGGAGCGAGATTCTTC CASSIDSIAGARFF
- TRBJ1-2 - TRBV6-1 TGTGCCAGCAGTGAAGCCACGTACGGGACATACTCTCACCACACCTTC CASSEATYGTYSHHTF
TRBD1 TRBJ1-2 - TRBV12-3/TRBV12-4 TGTGCCAGCAGTCAACAGACAGGGGGCTCTAATGGCTACACCTTC CASSQQTGGSNGYTF
- TRBJ1-2 - TRBV24-1 TGTGCCACCAGTGATTTCGCAGCTAACTATGGCTACACCTTC CATSDFAANYGYTF
- TRBJ1-2 - TRBV6-1 TGTGCCAGCAAGCGGGACACAGCGAGCGACTACACCTTC CASKRDTASDYTF
TRBD1 TRBJ1-4 - TRBV3-1 TGTGCCAGCAGCCAAGCCGGGACAGGACTGTTTTTT CASSQAGTGLFF
TRBD2 TRBJ2-5 few TRBV2 TGTGCCAGCAGCCGGACTAGAGGGTTTGAGACCCAGTACTTC CASSRTRGFETQYF
- TRBJ2-2 few TRBV18 TGTGCCAGCTCAGCGGGGACGACCGGGGAGCTGTTTTTT CASSAGTTGELFF
- TRBJ1-3 few TRBV6-5 TGTGCCAGCAGTTACTCGACGGGAGCCTCTGGAAACACCATATATTTT CASSYSTGASGNTIYF
- TRBJ2-2 - TRBV6-5 TGTGCCAGCAGTTACCTAGGGTTGGGCACCGGGGAGCTGTTTTTT CASSYLGLGTGELFF
- TRBJ2-5 few TRBV7-9 TGTGCCAGCAGCATGGACATCCAAGAGACCCAGTACTTC CASSMDIQETQYF
- TRBJ2-7 - TRBV20-1 TGCAGTGCTAGGGGCAGCCTCTCCTACGAGCAGTACTTC CSARGSLSYEQYF
TRBD1 TRBJ1-5 many TRBV7-9 TGTGCCAGCAGCTTATTTGGGACAGGGGGCAATCAGCCCCAGCATTTT CASSLFGTGGNQPQHF
- TRBJ2-1 - TRBV20-1 TGCAGTGCTAGGGGGGCGGTCTCCTACAATGAGCAGTTCTTC CSARGAVSYNEQFF
- TRBJ2-7 few TRBV3-1 TGTGCCAGCAGCTCGGGCCCGGGGCGTTACGAGCAGTACTTC CASSSGPGRYEQYF
- TRBJ2-3 - TRBV20-1 TGCAGTGCTAGAGATAGGGTACCTTGGCAGTATTTT CSARDRVPWQYF
TRBD2 TRBJ2-7 many TRBV5-1 TGCGCCAGCAGCTTAGGGACTAGCGGGAGGGCCTACGAGCAGTACTTC CASSLGTSGRAYEQYF
- TRBJ1-1 - TRBV20-1 TGCAGTGCTAGAGCTTTGTCTGGCACTGAAGCTTTCTTT CSARALSGTEAFF
- TRBJ2-1 - TRBV7-3 TGTGCCAGCAGCTTAACGAAAGACAATGAGCAGTTCTTC CASSLTKDNEQFF
- TRBJ2-3 few TRBV7-2 TGTGCCAGCAGCCTATACAGTGCTGCAGATACGCAGTATTTT CASSLYSAADTQYF
TRBD1 TRBJ2-1 few TRBV5-1 TGCGCCAGCAGCTTGGGCGGGACAGGGAGGAGCTCCTACAATGAGCAGTTCTTC CASSLGGTGRSSYNEQFF
- TRBJ1-6 few TRBV20-1 TGCAGTGCTAGAGAGACGGCTTATAATTCACCCCTCCACTTT CSARETAYNSPLHF
- TRBJ1-2 - TRBV6-1 TGTGCCAGCACCCCCGCCGGCAGGGAGGGCTATGGCTACACCTTC CASTPAGREGYGYTF
- TRBJ1-1 many TRBV4-3 TGCGCCAGCAGCCGGGGGCGCGGCACTGAAGCTTTCTTT CASSRGRGTEAFF
TRBD1 TRBJ1-2 - TRBV28 TGTGCCAGCAGTTTAGCCCGGACAGGGCGCGGCTACACCTTC CASSLARTGRGYTF
- TRBJ2-1 - TRBV6-2/TRBV6-3 TGTGCCAGCAGTCTTCCAAGATTTCGGGGACGGGGTGATTTTGAGCAGTTCTTC CASSLPRFRGRGDFEQFF
- TRBJ2-7 - TRBV20-1 TGCAGTGCTACCAGGGGCGACCCGTCCTACGAGCAGTACTTC CSATRGDPSYEQYF
TRBD2 TRBJ2-3 - TRBV7-8 TGTGCCAGCAGCCCCATCCCCGCGGGAGCTGCAGATACGCAGTATTTT CASSPIPAGAADTQYF
- TRBJ1-1 many TRBV6-1 TGTGCCAGCAATCTTTACGGGGGGGTGAACACTGAAGCTTTCTTT CASNLYGGVNTEAFF
TRBD2 TRBJ2-5 many TRBV3-1 TGTGCCAGCACCCGGGGGGGAAGCAGAGGTGGACAAGAGACCCAGTACTTC CASTRGGSRGGQETQYF
TRBD1 TRBJ2-4 few TRBV7-9 TGTGCCAGCAGCTTACGGGCAGGGGGCGCGGTAAACATTCAGTACTTC CASSLRAGGAVNIQYF
- TRBJ2-3 few TRBV29-1 TGCAGCGTTGAAGAGGGGGCTAGCACAGATACGCAGTATTTT CSVEEGASTDTQYF
- TRBJ1-1 - TRBV10-3 TGTGCCATCAGTGAGTCGAGACTTCGGGACACTGAAGCTTTCTTT CAISESRLRDTEAFF
TRBD1 TRBJ2-1 many TRBV6-1 TGTGCCAGCAGTACCCGGGACAGACATGAGCAGTTCTTC CASSTRDRHEQFF